A selection of T cell receptor beta chains follows, all from one sample in a study of T cell responses to AZD1222 COVID-19 vaccine. Only in-frame clones appear in the TCRdb table, and some are missing; sequencing was by immunoSEQ multiplex PCR. The sample has tens of thousands of clones, roughly 88% seen once. Sequencing used peripheral blood, obtained on day 0 of AZD1222 vaccination. These receptor sequences come from an adult in good health. CDR3s include the opening cysteine and the closing phenylalanine or tryptophan. Fields, in order: V gene, J gene, D gene, clone size, CDR3 protein, CDR3 DNA. The D gene is left open where the match is weak. The size field is filled for only some rows; it gives once, few, many or a size class.

TRBV5-1	TRBJ1-6	TRBD1	NA	CASSQTPGTGPEDSPLHF	TGCGCCAGCAGCCAGACCCCCGGGACAGGGCCGGAGGATTCACCCCTCCACTTT
TRBV14	TRBJ1-2	NA	NA	CASSQRRMENSYNYGYTF	TGTGCCAGCAGCCAAAGGAGGATGGAGAACAGCTACAACTATGGCTACACCTTC
TRBV3-1/TRBV3-2	TRBJ1-6	NA	NA	CASSQDARASPLHF	TGTGCCAGCAGCCAAGATGCGAGGGCTTCACCCCTCCACTTT
TRBV28	TRBJ2-1	TRBD2	few	CASSFSSGRAGSYEQFF	TGTGCCAGCAGTTTCTCTAGCGGGAGGGCCGGGAGCTATGAGCAGTTCTTC
TRBV30	TRBJ1-1	TRBD1	NA	CAWSVGTGATEAFF	TGTGCCTGGAGTGTAGGGACAGGGGCCACTGAAGCTTTCTTT
TRBV6-2/TRBV6-3	TRBJ2-1	TRBD2	NA	CASSYSAGGPKLHEQFF	TGTGCCAGCAGTTACTCTGCGGGAGGGCCGAAATTACATGAGCAGTTCTTC
TRBV18	TRBJ1-3	TRBD1	NA	CASSPGQGNRNTIYF	TGTGCCAGCTCACCAGGACAGGGGAACCGAAACACCATATATTTT
TRBV7-3	TRBJ2-3	NA	once	CASSLLSSTDTQYF	TGTGCCAGCAGCTTACTGTCTAGCACAGATACGCAGTATTTT
TRBV6-1	TRBJ2-1	TRBD2	NA	CASSGGTSSLSYNEQFF	TGTGCCAGCAGTGGTGGGACTAGTAGCTTATCCTACAATGAGCAGTTCTTC
TRBV27	TRBJ2-7	TRBD2	NA	CASSRQRGLAGDPYEQYF	TGTGCCAGCAGTCGACAGAGGGGACTAGCGGGAGATCCCTACGAGCAGTACTTC
TRBV5-5	TRBJ2-5	TRBD2	NA	CASSGGGRGETQYF	TGTGCCAGCAGCGGGGGGGGGAGAGGGGAGACCCAGTACTTC
TRBV28	TRBJ1-3	NA	few	CASSLSLGNGNTIYF	TGTGCCAGCAGTTTATCCCTGGGGAATGGAAACACCATATATTTT
TRBV19	TRBJ1-6	NA	once	CASSLSNSPLHF	TGTGCCAGTAGTCTTAGTAATTCACCCCTCCACTTT
TRBV5-5	TRBJ1-2	TRBD1	once	CASSETGWVGSNYGYTF	TGTGCCAGCAGCGAGACAGGGTGGGTTGGTTCCAACTATGGCTACACCTTC
TRBV6-5	TRBJ1-4	NA	once	CASTTRSFNEKLFF	TGTGCCAGCACAACCCGGAGCTTTAATGAAAAACTGTTTTTT
TRBV18	TRBJ2-3	TRBD2	once	CASSPPAGGAGDTQYF	TGTGCCAGCTCACCACCAGCGGGAGGGGCTGGAGATACGCAGTATTTT
TRBV27	TRBJ1-1	NA	few	CASSSTGNEAFF	TGTGCCAGCAGCTCGACAGGTAATGAAGCTTTCTTT
TRBV7-9	TRBJ2-3	NA	once	CASSLVRGRTDTQYF	TGTGCCAGCAGCTTAGTGCGGGGACGCACAGATACGCAGTATTTT
TRBV3-1/TRBV3-2	TRBJ2-1	TRBD2	NA	CASSPLAGGGNEQFF	TGTGCCAGCAGCCCGTTAGCGGGAGGGGGCAATGAGCAGTTCTTC
TRBV12-5	TRBJ2-1	NA	NA	CASGLGQTGYNEQFF	TGTGCTAGTGGTTTGGGACAGACTGGATACAATGAGCAGTTCTTC
TRBV7-7	TRBJ1-2	NA	NA	CASSLRDKEIYGYTF	TGTGCTAGCAGCCTCCGAGATAAGGAGATCTATGGCTACACCTTC
TRBV3-1/TRBV3-2	TRBJ1-4	NA	NA	CASRTQGGNEKLFF	TGTGCCAGCAGGACACAAGGGGGGAATGAAAAACTGTTTTTT
TRBV6-2/TRBV6-3	TRBJ2-7	TRBD1	NA	CASSRTGWYYEQYF	TGTGCCAGCAGTCGGACAGGATGGTACTACGAGCAGTACTTC
TRBV7-2	TRBJ1-1	TRBD1	NA	CASSLASRGGTEAFF	TGTGCCAGCAGCTTAGCCTCCAGGGGGGGAACTGAAGCTTTCTTT